This T cell receptor (beta chain) was sequenced for a study of response to subunit inactivated influenza vaccine. Germline CDR1 reads MDHEN; CDR2 reads SYDVKM. Losses at the gene ends were 4 bases for V and 6 bases for J; bases not matched to a gene: 12. The CDR3 is 16 residues long. One entry per CDR3 protein results from TCRdb running MiXCR on the RT-PCR reads. The sample comprises 400,000 to 650,000 distinct CDR3 sequences, less than 7.5% of which are singletons, and 10% to 15% rests with the top ten. Overall study findings and caveats: New T cells are recruited in small numbers by each seasonal influenza vaccination, according to the authors' suggestion.

With regard to this clonotype: Its specificity is not known.

V and J are TRBV28 and TRBJ2-3; TRBD2 matches at 8 bases. The TCR comes from a man between 50 and 75 years old who received an inactivated influenza vaccine. Source: PBMCs from blood, taken around 25 months after vaccination. CDR3 in DNA: TGTGCCAGCAGTTCCGGACTAGCCTCTCGGGGGGATACGCAGTATTTT. This gives the protein CASSSGLASRGDTQYF.